This passage covers 22 T cell receptor beta chains from one sample sequenced in a study of beta chain features in type 1 diabetes. These TCRs are of unknown antigen specificity. The investigators reverse transcribed all of the isolated RNA, so they sequenced expressed TCRB transcripts. The assay was immunoSEQ multiplex PCR, and TCRdb's table has in-frame clones only and misses some. The sample gives 120,000 or so clones, around 15% of which show up once; roughly 2.5% is in the top ten. Study observations and caveats: Moderate yet significant TCRB CDR3 shortening was seen in Type 1 diabetes patients in all four CD4+ subsets.

The sequencing input was central memory CD4+ T cells from blood. These receptors were taken from a young man with type 1 diabetes.

The sample holds a few counts of this clone. The chain is built from TRBV4-3 and TRBJ2-5; D gene unclear. V shed 0 bases and J shed 4 bases, with 12 bases lying between them. CDR3 size: 15 residues. Per the germline V gene, CDR1 is LGHNA and CDR2 is YSLEER. DNA for the CDR3: TGCGCCAGCAGCCAAGATTTGGGCCGTTCAGAGACCCAGTACTTC. Translation: CASSQDLGRSETQYF.

There are a few counts of this clone. Other DNA sequences of this sample code for an identical CDR3. The V and J genes are TRBV29-1 and TRBJ2-7; tentatively, D is TRBD2 (5 bases). V was pared by 4 bases and J by 5 bases, with 9 bases between. The CDR3 runs 11 residues. The germline gives CDR1 SQVTM, CDR2 ANQGSEA. CDR3 amino acids: CSVGGSHEQYF. The CDR3 DNA reads as TGCAGCGTTGGAGGGTCGCACGAGCAGTACTTC.

V and J are TRBV19 and TRBJ2-7; D is perhaps TRBD1 (6 bases). CDR3 length: 14 amino acids. From germline, CDR1 is LNHDA and CDR2 SQIVND (reference sequence). V dropped 4 bases and J dropped 3 bases, with 13 bases sitting between them. CDR3 bases: TGTGCCAGTAGTAGCCAATTACAGGGCTACGAGCAGTACTTC. Its translation is CASSSQLQGYEQYF.

This clone came up many times. The chain recombines TRBV4-3 with TRBJ1-4; 9 positions match TRBD1. Losses at the gene ends were 4 bases for V and 4 bases for J; bases not matched to a gene: 4. The CDR3 spans 15 residues. CDR1 and CDR2 (germline): LGHNA, YSLEER. This CDR3 reads CASSRGTGNNEKLFF. In DNA form, the CDR3 reads TGCGCCAGCAGCCGGGGGACAGGGAATAATGAAAAACTGTTTTTT.

This clone was counted only a few times. The chain uses TRBV9 and TRBJ1-4, with D unclear. Trimming removed 2 bases at V and 2 bases at J, with 10 bases between. The germline CDR1 and CDR2 sequences are SGDLS and YYNGEE. The CDR3 sequence is 15 residues long. CDR3 DNA sequence: TGTGCCAGCAGCGTGAGTAGAGGGACTAATGAAAAACTGTTTTTT. Protein: CASSVSRGTNEKLFF.

This clone was seen more than once but under ten times. The chain is built from TRBV4-2 and TRBJ2-1; D may be TRBD2 (6 bases). CDR3 length: 13 amino acids. Per the germline V gene, CDR1 is LGHNA and CDR2 is YNFKEQ. V gave up 0 bases and J gave up 9 bases, with 9 bases separating them. The CDR3 DNA is TGTGCCAGCAGCCAAGAGTTGGAGGGTGAGCAGTTCTTC. It translates to CASSQELEGEQFF.

The rearrangement joins TRBV7-9 to TRBJ2-1; D remains unclear. This CDR3 comprises 13 residues. Germline-derived CDR1 and CDR2 are SEHNR and FQNEAQ (reference sequence). The V and J ends lost 3 bases and 6 bases respectively, with 9 bases between them. The CDR3 here is CASSFFGGNEQFF. The CDR3 DNA is TGTGCCAGCAGCTTTTTCGGTGGCAATGAGCAGTTCTTC.

This chain uses TRBV2 with TRBJ2-1; 8 bases fit TRBD2. Germline-derived CDR1 and CDR2 are SNHLY and FYNNEI. V lost 7 bases, J lost 9 bases, and 11 bases stayed unmatched. The CDR3 runs to 14 residues. The CDR3 loop is CASTVRGGPAEQFF. DNA for the CDR3: TGTGCCAGCACCGTCCGGGGGGGCCCGGCTGAGCAGTTCTTC.

The chain combines TRBV30 with TRBJ2-5; D is uncertain. The germline CDR1 and CDR2 sequences are GTSNPN and SVGIG (reference sequence). V lost 1 base and J lost 0, with 6 bases in between. This CDR3 comprises 13 residues. This CDR3 reads CAWSAGNQETQYF. CDR3 nucleotide sequence: TGTGCCTGGAGTGCTGGAAACCAAGAGACCCAGTACTTC.

V is TRBV7-6 and J is TRBJ2-2; a weak D match, TRBD1 (6 bases). The germline gives CDR1 SGHVS, CDR2 FNYEAQ. V lost 5 bases and J 7 bases, leaving 11 bases between the germline ends. The length of the CDR3 is 13 residues. CDR3 amino acids: CASSQDSLGELFF. The CDR3 DNA reads as TGTGCCAGCAGCCAGGACAGTCTCGGGGAGCTGTTTTTT.

This clone turned up a few times. The chain carries TRBV18 and TRBJ1-6; 9 nucleotides align to TRBD1. The junction had 8 bases not matched to a gene; V was cut back by 5 bases and J by 6 bases. The CDR3 runs 16 residues. Germline V CDR1 and CDR2: KGHSH, LQKENI. The chain's CDR3 is CASSTTGGAGNSPLHF. CDR3 nucleotides: TGTGCCAGCTCAACCACAGGGGGCGCCGGTAATTCACCCCTCCACTTT. Filled out from reference TRBV18 and TRBJ1-6, the complete variable domain reads NAGVMQNPRHLVRRRGQEARLRCSPMKGHSHVYWYRQLPEEGLKFMVYLQKENIIDESGMPKERFSAEFPKEGPSILRIQQVVRGDSAAYFCASSTTGGAGNSPLHFGNGTRLTVT.

The V gene is TRBV29-1, the J gene TRBJ2-3, with D perhaps TRBD1 (5 bases). V lost 1 base, J lost 0 bases, and 8 bases lay in between. Germline lookup yields CDR1 SQVTM and CDR2 ANQGSEA. The CDR3 length is 14 residues. The DNA of the CDR3 is TGCAGCGTTGAAGGTGACAGAAGCACAGATACGCAGTATTTT. Encoded protein: CSVEGDRSTDTQYF.

In its sample, this clone was seen a few times. The chain recombines TRBV11-2 with TRBJ2-3; D unresolved. This CDR3 has 14 amino acids. V lost 5 bases and J 3 bases, leaving 12 bases between the germline ends. Per germline, CDR1 SGHAT and CDR2 FQNNGV. This chain's CDR3 is CASSPAGITDTQYF. Here the CDR3 DNA reads TGTGCCAGCAGCCCCGCTGGGATAACAGATACGCAGTATTTT.

The chain is built from TRBV9 and TRBJ2-7; no clear D gene. CDR1 is SGDLS and CDR2 is YYNGEE in the germline V gene. Between the trimmed V and J ends, which lost 0 bases and 2 bases, there was a span of 12 bases. The CDR3 has 15 amino acids. The CDR3, as DNA: TGTGCCAGCAGCGTAGAAGGATGGTCCCCCTACGAGCAGTACTTC. Translation: CASSVEGWSPYEQYF.

This clone showed up just a few times. This rearrangement joins TRBV7-2 to TRBJ2-7; D is undetermined. The CDR3 sequence is 16 residues long. CDR1 is SGHTA, CDR2 FQGNSA, per germline. V dropped 0 bases and J dropped 0 bases, with 12 bases sitting between them. CDR3 amino acids: CASSLAAWQSSYEQYF. Here the CDR3 DNA reads TGTGCCAGCAGCTTAGCTGCCTGGCAAAGCTCCTACGAGCAGTACTTC.

The chain uses TRBV13 and TRBJ2-2, with D tentatively TRBD2 (6 bases). The CDR3 length is 15 residues. Germline V gives CDR1 PRHDT, CDR2 FYEKMQ (reference sequence). The V and J ends lost 6 bases and 2 bases respectively, with 13 bases between them. The CDR3 region has the DNA TGTGCCAGCAGGACACTAGCCTTAAACACCGGGGAGCTGTTTTTT. This sequence encodes CASRTLALNTGELFF.

The table lists this clone with a few counts. The genes are TRBV11-2 and TRBJ2-7, with D possibly TRBD1 on 5 matching bases. The CDR3 extends over 14 amino acids. Germline CDR1 reads SGHAT; CDR2 reads FQNNGV. Trimming removed 7 bases from V and 3 bases from J, with 16 bases in between. The CDR3 DNA is TGTGCCAGCACCAGATCAGGGTCTGACTACGAGCAGTACTTC. It specifies CASTRSGSDYEQYF.

The J gene is TRBJ1-6, the V gene TRBV10-3; the match to TRBD1 covers 9 bases. This CDR3 is built from 16 residues. CDR1 is ENHRY, CDR2 SYGVKD, per germline. Losses at the gene ends were 2 bases for V and 9 bases for J; bases not matched to a gene: 8. The CDR3 sequence is CAISESVTGGLSPLHF. DNA for the CDR3: TGTGCCATCAGTGAGAGTGTCACAGGGGGCCTTTCACCCCTCCACTTT.

This clone has ten or more counts. V is TRBV7-9 and J is TRBJ2-5, with unresolved D. Germline V gene sequence: CDR1 SEHNR, CDR2 FQNEAQ (reference sequence). V lost 3 bases and J lost 5, with 4 bases in between. The CDR3 has 11 residues. In nucleotides, the CDR3 is TGTGCCAGCAGCTTTTCTGAGACCCAGTACTTC. Its protein product is CASSFSETQYF.

The gene calls are TRBV7-3 and TRBJ1-1; D perhaps matches TRBD1 (5 bases). CDR1 SGHTA and CDR2 FQGTGA come from the germline V gene. Trimming left V 1 base short and J 4 bases short, with 10 bases between. The CDR3 extends over 14 amino acids. CDR3: CASSLNLQGTEAFF. The CDR3 DNA sequence: TGTGCCAGCAGCTTAAACCTCCAGGGCACTGAAGCTTTCTTT.

This clone came up many times. The chain uses TRBV30 and TRBJ1-2, with no clear D. Germline CDR1 and CDR2: GTSNPN and SVGIG (reference sequence). This CDR3 is built from 15 residues. V was trimmed by 0 bases and J by 2 bases, leaving 13 bases between them. The CDR3 is CAWSVLGRFNYGYTF. The CDR3 region has the DNA TGTGCCTGGAGTGTACTAGGACGGTTCAACTATGGCTACACCTTC.

The chain couples TRBV10-2 to TRBJ2-5, with TRBD1 matching over 7 bases. The CDR3 is made up of 13 amino acids. Trimming cost V 7 bases and J 3 bases; bases outside gene matches: 5. Germline lookup yields CDR1 WSHSY and CDR2 SAAADI. This chain's CDR3 is CASNAGGKETQYF. Written as DNA, the CDR3 is TGCGCCAGCAACGCAGGGGGAAAAGAGACCCAGTACTTC.